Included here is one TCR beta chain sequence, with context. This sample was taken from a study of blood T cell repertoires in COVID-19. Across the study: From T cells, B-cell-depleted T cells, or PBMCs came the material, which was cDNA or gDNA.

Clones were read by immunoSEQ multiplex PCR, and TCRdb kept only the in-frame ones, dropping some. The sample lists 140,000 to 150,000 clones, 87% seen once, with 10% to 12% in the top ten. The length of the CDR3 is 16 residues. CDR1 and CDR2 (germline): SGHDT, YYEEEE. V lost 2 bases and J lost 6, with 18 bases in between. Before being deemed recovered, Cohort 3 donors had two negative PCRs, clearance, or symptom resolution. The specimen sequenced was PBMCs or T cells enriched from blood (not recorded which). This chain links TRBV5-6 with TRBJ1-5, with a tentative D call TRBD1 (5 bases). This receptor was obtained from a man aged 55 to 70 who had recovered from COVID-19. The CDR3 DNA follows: TGTGCCAGCAGCTTTTGGGGCTCTAGATTGACTCAGCCCCAGCATTTT. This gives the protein CASSFWGSRLTQPQHF.